The present entry profiles one T cell receptor beta chain with its context. This specimen comes from a study of CDR3 diversity in severe acne. TCRdb itself ran the PCR reads through MiXCR, one entry per CDR3 protein. This table holds almost 85,000 distinct CDR3 sequences, under 60% found once. The V gene's germline CDR1 is MNHNY and CDR2 SVGAGI (reference sequence). This CDR3 is built from 16 residues. Between the trimmed V and J ends, which lost 6 bases and 6 bases, there was a span of 24 bases. The sequenced sample consisted of blood. The sequence derives from a male donor in good health, without acne. The chain has TRBV6-6 and TRBJ2-7, with D possibly TRBD1 on 6 matching bases. DNA for the CDR3: TGTGCCAGCAGACCCGCTATGGACAGTTCGGGTCGCGAGCAGTACTTC. Translation: CASRPAMDSSGREQYF.